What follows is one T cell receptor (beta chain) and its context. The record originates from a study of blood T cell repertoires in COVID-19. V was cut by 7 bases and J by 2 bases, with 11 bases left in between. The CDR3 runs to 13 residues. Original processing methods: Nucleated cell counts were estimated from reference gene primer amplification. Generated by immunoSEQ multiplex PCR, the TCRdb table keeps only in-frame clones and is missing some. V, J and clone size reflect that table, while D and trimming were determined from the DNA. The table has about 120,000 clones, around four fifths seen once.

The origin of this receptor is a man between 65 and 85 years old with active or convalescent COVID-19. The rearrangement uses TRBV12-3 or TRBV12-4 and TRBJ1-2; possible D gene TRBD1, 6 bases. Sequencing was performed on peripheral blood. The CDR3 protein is CASNFDRNYGYTF. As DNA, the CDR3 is TGTGCCAGCAACTTCGACAGGAACTATGGCTACACCTTC.